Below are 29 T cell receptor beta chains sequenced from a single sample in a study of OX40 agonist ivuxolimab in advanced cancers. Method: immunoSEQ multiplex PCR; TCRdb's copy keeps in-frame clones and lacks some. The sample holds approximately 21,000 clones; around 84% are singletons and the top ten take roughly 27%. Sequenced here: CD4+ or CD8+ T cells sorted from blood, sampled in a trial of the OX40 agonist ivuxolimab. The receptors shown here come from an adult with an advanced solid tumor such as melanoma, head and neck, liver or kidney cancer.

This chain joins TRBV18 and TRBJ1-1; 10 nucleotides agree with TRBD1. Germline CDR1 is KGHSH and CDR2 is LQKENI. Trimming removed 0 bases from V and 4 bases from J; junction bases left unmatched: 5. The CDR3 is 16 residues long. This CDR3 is CASSPPLDRGFTEAFF. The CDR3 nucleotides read TGTGCCAGCTCACCACCCCTGGACAGGGGGTTCACTGAAGCTTTCTTT.

CDR3 bases: TGTGCCAGCAGTTTAACGACAGCCCCGAGCAATCAGCCCCAGCATTTT. This translates into CASSLTTAPSNQPQHF. The V and J genes are TRBV27 and TRBJ1-5; weak D call: TRBD1 (5 bases). The CDR3 consists of 16 residues. CDR1 is MNHEY, CDR2 SMNVEV, per germline (reference sequence). The V and J ends lost 2 bases and 1 base respectively, with 12 bases between them.

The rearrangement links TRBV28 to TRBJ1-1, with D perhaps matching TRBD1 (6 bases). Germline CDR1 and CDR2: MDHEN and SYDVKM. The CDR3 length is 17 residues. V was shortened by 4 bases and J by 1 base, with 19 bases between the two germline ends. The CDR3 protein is CASSSRTLGGANTEAFF. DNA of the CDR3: TGTGCCAGCAGTTCCCGAACCTTAGGGGGGGCGAACACTGAAGCTTTCTTT.

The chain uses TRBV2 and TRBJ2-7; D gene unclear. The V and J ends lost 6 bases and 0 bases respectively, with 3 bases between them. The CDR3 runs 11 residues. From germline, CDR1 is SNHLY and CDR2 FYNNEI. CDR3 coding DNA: TGTGCCAGCAGCCTCTCCTACGAGCAGTACTTC. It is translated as CASSLSYEQYF.

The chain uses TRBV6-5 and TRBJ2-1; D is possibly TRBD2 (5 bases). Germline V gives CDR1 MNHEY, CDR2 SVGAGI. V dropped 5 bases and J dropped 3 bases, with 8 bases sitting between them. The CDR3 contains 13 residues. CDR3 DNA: TGTGCCAGCAGTACTAGTATCTACAATGAGCAGTTCTTC. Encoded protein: CASSTSIYNEQFF.

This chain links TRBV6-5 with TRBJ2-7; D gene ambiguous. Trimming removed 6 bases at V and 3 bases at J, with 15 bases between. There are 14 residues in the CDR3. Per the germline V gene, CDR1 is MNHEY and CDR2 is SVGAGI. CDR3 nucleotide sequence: TGTGCCAGCAGCTTCACCACTTGGAGCTACGAGCAGTACTTC. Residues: CASSFTTWSYEQYF.

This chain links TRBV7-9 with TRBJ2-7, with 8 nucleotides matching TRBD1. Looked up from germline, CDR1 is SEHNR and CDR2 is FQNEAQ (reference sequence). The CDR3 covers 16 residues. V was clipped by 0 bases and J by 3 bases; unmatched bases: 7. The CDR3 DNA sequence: TGTGCCAGCAGCTTAGCGTCGAACAGGGGGATCTACGAGCAGTACTTC. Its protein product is CASSLASNRGIYEQYF.

For the CDR3, the DNA is TGTGCCAGCAGCATGGGACATTATAGCAATCAGCCCCAGCATTTT. Translation: CASSMGHYSNQPQHF. This sequence joins TRBV11-2 and TRBJ1-5; a weak D match, TRBD1 (6 bases). Trimming took 5 bases from V and 0 from J, leaving 11 bases between them. Germline loops: CDR1 SGHAT, CDR2 FQNNGV. The CDR3 spans 15 residues.

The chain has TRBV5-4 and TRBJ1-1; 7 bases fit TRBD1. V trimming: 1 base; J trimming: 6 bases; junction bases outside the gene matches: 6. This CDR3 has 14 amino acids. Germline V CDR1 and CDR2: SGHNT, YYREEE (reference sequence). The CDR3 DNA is TGTGCCAGCAGCTTGAGTGACAGGGACCCTGAAGCTTTCTTT. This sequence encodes CASSLSDRDPEAFF.

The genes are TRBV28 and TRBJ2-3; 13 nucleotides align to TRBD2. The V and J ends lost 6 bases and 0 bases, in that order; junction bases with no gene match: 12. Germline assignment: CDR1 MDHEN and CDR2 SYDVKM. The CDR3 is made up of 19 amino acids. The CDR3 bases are TGTGCCAGCAGATACTCTGGGACTAGCGGGAAATCTAGCACAGATACGCAGTATTTT. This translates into CASRYSGTSGKSSTDTQYF.

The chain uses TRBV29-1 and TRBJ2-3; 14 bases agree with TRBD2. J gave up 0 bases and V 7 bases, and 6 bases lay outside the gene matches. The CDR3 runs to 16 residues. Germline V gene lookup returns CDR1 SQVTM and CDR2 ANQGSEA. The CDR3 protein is CSAPGLAGVSTDTQYF. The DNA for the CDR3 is TGCAGCGCGCCGGGACTAGCGGGGGTTAGCACAGATACGCAGTATTTT.

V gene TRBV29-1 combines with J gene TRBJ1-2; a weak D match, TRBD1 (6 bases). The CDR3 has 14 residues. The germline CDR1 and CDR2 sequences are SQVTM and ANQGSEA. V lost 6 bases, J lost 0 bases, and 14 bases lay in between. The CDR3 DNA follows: TGCAGCGTCGTTGGACAGACTTCTAACTATGGCTACACCTTC. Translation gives CSVVGQTSNYGYTF.

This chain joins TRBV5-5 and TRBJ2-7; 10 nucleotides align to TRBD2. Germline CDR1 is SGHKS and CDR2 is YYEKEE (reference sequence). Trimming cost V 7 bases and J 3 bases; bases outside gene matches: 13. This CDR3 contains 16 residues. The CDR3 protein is CASAGVTSGTHYEQYF. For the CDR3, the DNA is TGTGCCAGCGCCGGGGTCACTAGCGGGACCCACTACGAGCAGTACTTC.

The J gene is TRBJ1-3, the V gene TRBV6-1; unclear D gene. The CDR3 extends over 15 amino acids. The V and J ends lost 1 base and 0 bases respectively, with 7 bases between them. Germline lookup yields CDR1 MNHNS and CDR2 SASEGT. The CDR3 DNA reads TGTGCCAGCAGTGAAGGTCGGAGCTCTGGAAACACCATATATTTT. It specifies CASSEGRSSGNTIYF.

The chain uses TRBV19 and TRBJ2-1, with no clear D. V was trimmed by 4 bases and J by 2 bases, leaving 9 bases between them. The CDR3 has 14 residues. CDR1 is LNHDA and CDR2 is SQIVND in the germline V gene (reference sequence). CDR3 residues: CASSSFGPYNEQFF. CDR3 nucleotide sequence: TGTGCCAGTAGTAGCTTCGGGCCCTACAATGAGCAGTTCTTC.

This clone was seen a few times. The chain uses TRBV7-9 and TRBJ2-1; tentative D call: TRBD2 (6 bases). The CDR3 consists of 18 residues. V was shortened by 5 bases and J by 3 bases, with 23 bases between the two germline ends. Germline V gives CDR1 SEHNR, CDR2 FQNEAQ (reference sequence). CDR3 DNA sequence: TGTGCCAGCAGCCCACCCCGGGGGTCTAGCCCATTCTACAATGAGCAGTTCTTC. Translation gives CASSPPRGSSPFYNEQFF.

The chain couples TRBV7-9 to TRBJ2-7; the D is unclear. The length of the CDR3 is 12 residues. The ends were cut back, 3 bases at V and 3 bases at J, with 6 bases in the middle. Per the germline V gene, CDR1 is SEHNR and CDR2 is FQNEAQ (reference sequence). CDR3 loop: CASSFDFYEQYF. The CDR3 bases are TGTGCCAGCAGCTTTGACTTCTACGAGCAGTACTTC. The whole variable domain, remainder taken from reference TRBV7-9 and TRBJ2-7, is DTGVSQNPRHKITKRGQNVTFRCDPISEHNRLYWYRQTLGQGPEFLTYFQNEAQLEKSRLLSDRFSAERPKGSFSTLEIQRTEQGDSAMYLCASSFDFYEQYFGPGTRLTVT.

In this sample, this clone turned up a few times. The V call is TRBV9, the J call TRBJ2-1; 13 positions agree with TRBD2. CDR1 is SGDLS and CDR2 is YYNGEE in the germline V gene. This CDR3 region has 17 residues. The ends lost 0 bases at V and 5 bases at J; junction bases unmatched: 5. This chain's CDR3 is CASSVGLAGGGDNEQFF. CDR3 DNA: TGTGCCAGCAGCGTAGGACTAGCGGGAGGAGGAGACAATGAGCAGTTCTTC.

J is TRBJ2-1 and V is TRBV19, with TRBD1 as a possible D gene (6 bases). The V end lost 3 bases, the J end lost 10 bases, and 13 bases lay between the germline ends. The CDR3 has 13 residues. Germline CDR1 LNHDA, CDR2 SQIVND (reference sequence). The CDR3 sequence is CASSIRGLREQFF. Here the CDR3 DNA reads TGTGCCAGTAGTATTAGGGGGTTAAGGGAGCAGTTCTTC.

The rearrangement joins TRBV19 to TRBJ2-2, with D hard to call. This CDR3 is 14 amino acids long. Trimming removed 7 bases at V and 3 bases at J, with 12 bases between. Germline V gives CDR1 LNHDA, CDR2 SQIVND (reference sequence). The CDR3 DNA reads TGTGCCAGTAAGAAAGTGCCGTACACCGGGGAGCTGTTTTTT. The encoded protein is CASKKVPYTGELFF.

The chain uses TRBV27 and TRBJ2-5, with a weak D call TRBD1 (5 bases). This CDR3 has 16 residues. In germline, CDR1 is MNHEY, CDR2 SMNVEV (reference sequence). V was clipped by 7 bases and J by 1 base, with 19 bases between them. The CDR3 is CASNFRAGYGQETQYF. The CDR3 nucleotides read TGTGCCAGCAATTTTCGGGCAGGGTACGGCCAAGAGACCCAGTACTTC.

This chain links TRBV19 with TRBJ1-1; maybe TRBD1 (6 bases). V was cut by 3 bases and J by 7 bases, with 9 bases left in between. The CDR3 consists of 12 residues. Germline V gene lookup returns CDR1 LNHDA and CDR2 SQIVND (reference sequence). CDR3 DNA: TGTGCCAGTAGTATGGAGGGGGTTGAAGCTTTCTTT. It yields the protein CASSMEGVEAFF.

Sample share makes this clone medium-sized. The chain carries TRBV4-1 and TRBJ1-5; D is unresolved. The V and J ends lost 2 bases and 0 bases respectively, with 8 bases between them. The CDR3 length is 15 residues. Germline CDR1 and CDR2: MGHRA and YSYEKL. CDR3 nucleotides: TGCGCCAGCAGCCAATACGCAGGTAGCAATCAGCCCCAGCATTTT. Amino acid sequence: CASSQYAGSNQPQHF.

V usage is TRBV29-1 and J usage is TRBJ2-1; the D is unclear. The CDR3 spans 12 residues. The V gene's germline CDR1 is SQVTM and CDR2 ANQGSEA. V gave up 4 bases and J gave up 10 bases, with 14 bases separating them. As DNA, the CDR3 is TGCAGCGTTGTGGTGGGATTGAGGGAGCAGTTCTTC. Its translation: CSVVVGLREQFF.

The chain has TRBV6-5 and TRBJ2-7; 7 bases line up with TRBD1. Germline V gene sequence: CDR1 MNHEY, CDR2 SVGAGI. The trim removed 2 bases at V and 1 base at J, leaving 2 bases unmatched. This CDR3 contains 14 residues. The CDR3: CASSYDRESYEQYF. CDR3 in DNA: TGTGCCAGCAGTTACGACAGGGAGTCCTACGAGCAGTACTTC.

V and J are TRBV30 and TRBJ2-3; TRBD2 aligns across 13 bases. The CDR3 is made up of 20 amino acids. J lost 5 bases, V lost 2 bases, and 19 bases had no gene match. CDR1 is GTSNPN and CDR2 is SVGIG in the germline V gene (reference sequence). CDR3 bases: TGTGCCTGGAGTATAGGTTCCCAGGAAGGACTAGCGGGAGCAGGAGATACGCAGTATTTT. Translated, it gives CAWSIGSQEGLAGAGDTQYF. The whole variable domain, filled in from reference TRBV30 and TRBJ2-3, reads SQTIHQWPATLVQPVGSPLSLECTVEGTSNPNLYWYRQAAGRGLQLLFYSVGIGQISSEVPQNLSASRPQDRQFILSSKKLLLSDSGFYLCAWSIGSQEGLAGAGDTQYFGPGTRLTVL.

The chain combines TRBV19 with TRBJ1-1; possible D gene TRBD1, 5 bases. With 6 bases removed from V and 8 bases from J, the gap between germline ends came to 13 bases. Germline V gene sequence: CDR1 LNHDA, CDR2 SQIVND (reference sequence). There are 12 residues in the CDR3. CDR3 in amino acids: CASSLGGLEAFF. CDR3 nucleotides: TGTGCCAGTAGCTTGGGGGGTCTAGAAGCTTTCTTT.

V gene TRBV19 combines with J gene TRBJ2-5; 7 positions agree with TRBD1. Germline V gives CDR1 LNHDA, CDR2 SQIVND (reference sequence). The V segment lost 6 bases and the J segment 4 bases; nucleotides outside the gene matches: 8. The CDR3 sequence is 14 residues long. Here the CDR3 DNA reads TGTGCCAGTAGGAACAGGGGATCGGGAGAGACCCAGTACTTC. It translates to CASRNRGSGETQYF.

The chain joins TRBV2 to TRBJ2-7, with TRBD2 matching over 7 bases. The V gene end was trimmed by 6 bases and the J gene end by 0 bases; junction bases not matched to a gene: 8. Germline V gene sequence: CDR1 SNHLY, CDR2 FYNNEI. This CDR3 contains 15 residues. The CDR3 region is CASSEGLTSSYEQYF. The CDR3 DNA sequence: TGTGCCAGCAGCGAGGGACTAACCTCCTCCTACGAGCAGTACTTC.